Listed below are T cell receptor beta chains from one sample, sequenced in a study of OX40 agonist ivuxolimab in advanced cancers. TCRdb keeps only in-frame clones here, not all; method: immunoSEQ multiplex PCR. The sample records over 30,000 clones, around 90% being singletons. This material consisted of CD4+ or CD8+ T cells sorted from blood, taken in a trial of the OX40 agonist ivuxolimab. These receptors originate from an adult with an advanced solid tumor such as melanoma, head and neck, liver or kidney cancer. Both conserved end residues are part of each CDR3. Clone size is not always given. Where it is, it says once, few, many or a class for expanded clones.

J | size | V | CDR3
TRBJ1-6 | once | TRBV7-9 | CASSLARGAVSPLHF
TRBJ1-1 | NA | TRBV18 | CASSQTDRPNTEAFF
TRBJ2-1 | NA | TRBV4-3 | CASSRQLYMDSSNEQFF
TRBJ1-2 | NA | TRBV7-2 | CASSLDLGDRNYGYTF
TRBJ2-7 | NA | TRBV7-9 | CASSLAGNSYEQYF
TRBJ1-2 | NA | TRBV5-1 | CASSLSPEYGYTF
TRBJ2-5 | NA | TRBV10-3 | CAISEGQGETQYF
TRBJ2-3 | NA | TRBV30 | CAWSALAGVIDTQYF
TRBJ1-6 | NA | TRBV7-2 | CASSPNGPGISSPLHF
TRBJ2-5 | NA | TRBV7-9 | CASSLRRGGETQYF
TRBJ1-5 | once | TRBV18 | CASSPDRGFEQPQHF
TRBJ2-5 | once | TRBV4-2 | CASSQGLAEEETQYF
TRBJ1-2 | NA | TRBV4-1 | CASSPLITGGSGYTF
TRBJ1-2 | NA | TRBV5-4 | CASSLADRPLGGYTF
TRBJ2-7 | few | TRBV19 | CASSIDQEKRRYEQYF
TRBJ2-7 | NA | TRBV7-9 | CASSLGAGSSYEQYF
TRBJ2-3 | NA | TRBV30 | CAWSPPLATDTQYF
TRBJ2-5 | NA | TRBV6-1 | CASSEVSETQYF
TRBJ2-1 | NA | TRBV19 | CASSSQAANEQFF
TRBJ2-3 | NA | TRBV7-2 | CASSLRPGGDTDTQYF
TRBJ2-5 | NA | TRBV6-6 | CASSYSAGPQETQYF
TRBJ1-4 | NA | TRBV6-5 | CASSRSNRAEKLFF
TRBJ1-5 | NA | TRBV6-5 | CASSNSGGSNQPQHF
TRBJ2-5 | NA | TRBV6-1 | CASSDPLLAGGQETQYF
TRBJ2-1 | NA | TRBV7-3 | CASSSDGFNEQFF
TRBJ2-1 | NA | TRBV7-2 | CASSFSGTGPYNEQFF
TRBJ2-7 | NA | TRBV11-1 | CASSSEGYEQYF
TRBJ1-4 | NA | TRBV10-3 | CAISDGGDEKLFF
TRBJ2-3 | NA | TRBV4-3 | CASSQVFSTRQSTDTQYF
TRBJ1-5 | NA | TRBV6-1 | CASSETLSPNQPQHF
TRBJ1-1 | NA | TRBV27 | CASRVRTGTTPEAFF
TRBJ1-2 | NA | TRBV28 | CASGLGQGTYGYTF
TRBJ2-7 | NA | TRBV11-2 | CASSPDRVSYEQYF